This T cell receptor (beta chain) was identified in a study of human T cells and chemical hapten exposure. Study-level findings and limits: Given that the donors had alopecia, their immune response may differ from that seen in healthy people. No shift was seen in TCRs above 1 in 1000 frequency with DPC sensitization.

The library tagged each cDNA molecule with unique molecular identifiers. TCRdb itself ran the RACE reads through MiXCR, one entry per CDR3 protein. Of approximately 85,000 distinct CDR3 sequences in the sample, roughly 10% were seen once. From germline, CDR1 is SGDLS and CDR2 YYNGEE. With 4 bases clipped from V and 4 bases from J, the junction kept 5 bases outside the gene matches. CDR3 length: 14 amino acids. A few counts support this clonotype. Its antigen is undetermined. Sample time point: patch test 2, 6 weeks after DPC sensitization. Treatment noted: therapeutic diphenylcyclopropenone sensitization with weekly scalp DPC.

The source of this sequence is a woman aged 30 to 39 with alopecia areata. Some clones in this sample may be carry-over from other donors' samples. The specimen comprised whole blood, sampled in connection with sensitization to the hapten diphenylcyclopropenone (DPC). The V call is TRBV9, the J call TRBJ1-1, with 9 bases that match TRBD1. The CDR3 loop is CASSRTGASTEAFF. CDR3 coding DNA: TGTGCCAGCAGCCGGACAGGGGCCAGCACTGAAGCTTTCTTT.